This T cell receptor (beta chain) was retrieved from a study of blood T cells in healthy people across ages. Study-wide results and limits: Without sorted subsets, naive and antigen-experienced compartments could not be conclusively compared.

CDR1 and CDR2 (germline): MNHEY, SVGEGT. The CDR3 extends over 14 amino acids. With 6 bases removed from V and 1 base from J, the gap between germline ends came to 12 bases. For the second PCR, which ran for about 6 to 11 cycles, a sample-barcoded 5' primer and a J-beta primer mix were used. TCRdb passed the 5' RACE reads through MiXCR, listing each CDR3 protein once. The data hold roughly 1,800,000 distinct CDR3 sequences, with about 49% observed a single time. As regards this clonotype: Its antigen remains unknown.

This chain uses TRBV6-2 or TRBV6-3 with TRBJ1-1; tentative D call: TRBD1 (5 bases). Sequencing was carried out using blood. This sequence was found in a woman in her forties in good health. The CDR3 DNA is TGTGCCAGCAGGGACCGGGGGGGGAACACTGAAGCTTTCTTT. Protein sequence: CASRDRGGNTEAFF.